This T cell receptor (beta chain) was recorded in a study of tumor and adjacent non-tumor tissue in lung cancer. Study at large: Samples averaged about 3.8 million productive TCRbeta reads each.

General study points: In normal lung, the top 100 clones were significantly more dominant than in tumor.

The CDR3 spans 15 residues, counting both ends. The germline V gene encodes CDR1 SQVTM and CDR2 ANQGSEA. TCRbeta libraries were built with three rounds of nested PCR, modified from ARM-PCR. TCRdb recomputed calls from the multiplex PCR reads with MiXCR, one row per CDR3 protein. The sample contains approximately 120,000 distinct CDR3 sequences, roughly two thirds of which appear only once. This clonotype was seen just once. Its target is unknown. Since the CDR3 does not end with the conserved phenylalanine or tryptophan, this likely comes from a read error. The DNA is omitted, as the CDR3 cannot be located on it reliably, and the CDR3 follows TCRdb's listing. This sample's RNA came from whole unsorted tissue. More than 3 cm separated this lung sample from the edge of the tumor.

The receptor comes from a man between 60 and 75 years old with non-small cell lung cancer. The sequencing input was distant non-tumor lung tissue. The rearrangement links TRBV29-1 to TRBJ2-1. The CDR3 is CSVEGGHDSYNELFS.